The 10 T cell receptor beta chains in this list originate from one sample, sequenced in a study of blood T cell repertoires in COVID-19. The method was immunoSEQ multiplex PCR; TCRdb's version includes in-frame clones alone and lacks a portion of them. The sample consists of under 200,000 clones, over 80% of them appearing once. The material sequenced was PBMCs or T cells enriched from blood (not recorded which). All receptors derive from a woman in her 30s who had been exposed to COVID-19.

The rearrangement links TRBV5-1 to TRBJ2-1, with 9 bases aligning to TRBD2. Looked up from germline, CDR1 is SGHRS and CDR2 is YFSETQ. The CDR3 runs to 19 residues. The V segment lost 2 bases and the J segment 0 bases; nucleotides outside the gene matches: 12. The CDR3 nucleotides are TGCGCCAGCAGCTTTAGACGAGCGGGGGGCCCAAGCTCCTACAATGAGCAGTTCTTC. Amino acids: CASSFRRAGGPSSYNEQFF.

The genes are TRBV7-8 and TRBJ2-7; TRBD1 matches 7 bases. V lost 5 bases to trimming and J lost 6 bases; unmatched junction nucleotides: 13. Per the germline V gene, CDR1 is SGHVS and CDR2 is FQNEAQ. This CDR3 region has 15 residues. The CDR3 DNA reads as TGTGCCAGCAGCCAGACGTCCGGGACAGATTCCGAGCAGTACTTC. It yields the protein CASSQTSGTDSEQYF.

The chain combines TRBV2 with TRBJ2-1, with 12 bases aligning to TRBD2. Germline V gene lookup returns CDR1 SNHLY and CDR2 FYNNEI. This CDR3 region has 17 residues. V was clipped by 9 bases and J by 6 bases; unmatched bases: 15. CDR3 nucleotides: TGTGCCAGAGAGGGACTAGCGGGCCCCGAGCGGGGCAATGAGCAGTTCTTC. It encodes CAREGLAGPERGNEQFF.

The chain links TRBV3-1 (or the pseudogene TRBV3-2) to TRBJ1-2, with D unclear. V was pared by 4 bases and J by 7 bases, with 16 bases between. The CDR3 spans 14 residues. Germline V gene data show CDR1 as LGHDT and CDR2 as YNNKEL (reference sequence). The CDR3: CASSLRTGGSGYTF. In nucleotides, the CDR3 is TGTGCCAGCAGCCTCCGGACGGGTGGGAGTGGCTACACCTTC.

This clone was detected a few times. The chain recombines TRBV30 with TRBJ1-1; D is perhaps TRBD1 (5 bases). CDR1 is GTSNPN, CDR2 SVGIG, per germline (reference sequence). Trimming removed 4 bases at V and 2 bases at J, with 14 bases between. There are 14 residues in the CDR3. DNA for the CDR3: TGTGCCTGGACCCCTACAGGTTTCAACACTGAAGCTTTCTTT. This sequence encodes CAWTPTGFNTEAFF.

In DNA form, the CDR3 reads TGCGCCAGCAGCCAACCGGGGAGCAATGAGCAGTTCTTC. This codes for CASSQPGSNEQFF. The genes are TRBV4-1 and TRBJ2-1; TRBD2 is a possible D gene (5 bases). From germline, CDR1 is MGHRA and CDR2 YSYEKL. The CDR3 loop spans 13 amino acids. The V gene lost 2 bases and the J gene lost 6 bases, with 8 bases spanning the gap.

The J gene is TRBJ1-5, the V gene TRBV28; no clear D. Germline lookup yields CDR1 MDHEN and CDR2 SYDVKM. V was pared by 10 bases and J by 5 bases, with 15 bases between. This CDR3 is 13 amino acids long. The CDR3 DNA follows: TGTGCCACCGGAGGGCAGACCCATCAGCCCCAGCATTTT. Translation: CATGGQTHQPQHF.

The chain has TRBV4-2 and TRBJ1-3; a weak D match, TRBD1 (5 bases). This CDR3 contains 14 residues. The germline V gene has CDR1 LGHNA and CDR2 YNFKEQ. V lost 1 base to trimming and J lost 4 bases, with 8 bases between them. The CDR3 nucleotides read TGTGCCAGCAGCCAAGGGACAACCGGAAACACCATATATTTT. Amino acid sequence: CASSQGTTGNTIYF.

The rearrangement joins TRBV7-2 to TRBJ1-1; tentatively, D is TRBD1 (6 bases). V lost 6 bases, J lost 6 bases, and 14 bases lay in between. Germline V gives CDR1 SGHTA, CDR2 FQGNSA. This CDR3 has 13 amino acids. The CDR3 loop reads CASRSTGFSEAFF. CDR3 coding DNA: TGTGCCAGCAGGTCGACAGGTTTCTCTGAAGCTTTCTTT.

The chain employs TRBV18 and TRBJ1-1; 7 bases fit TRBD1. Germline CDR1 and CDR2: KGHSH and LQKENI. The CDR3 has 16 residues. The J segment lost 5 bases and the V segment lost 2 bases, leaving 11 bases of the junction unmatched. The CDR3 here is CASSPNPGQGGTEAFF. The CDR3 DNA sequence: TGTGCCAGCTCACCAAACCCGGGGCAGGGGGGAACTGAAGCTTTCTTT.